The text below deals with one T cell receptor (beta chain). Its binding antigen is unknown. The sample holds no much larger clone one base away, and base qualities are not on file. These data are taken from a study of CD8+ T cells in alopecia areata (dated by TCRdb to 2016 to 2018). At the level of the whole study: To study T cell clonal expansion in alopecia areata, the researchers applied high-throughput TCRbeta sequencing to both the C3H/HeJ mouse model and human patients. Scalp tissue and sorted CD4+ and CD8+ peripheral blood T cells from patchy and totalis/universalis alopecia areata patients and from healthy controls were covered by human TCRbeta sequencing. Clonality in the scalp was compared among normal scalp (n=4), patchy alopecia areata scalp (n=8), and alopecia totalis/universalis scalp (n=8). RNA came from the PAXgene miRNA kit for fixed scalp, the miRNeasy kit for PBMCs, and the RNeasy kit for mouse skin. Amplification of TCRbeta CDR3 regions was done by immunoSEQ multiplex PCR using 35 Vbeta forward primers and 13 Jbeta reverse primers. On the study overall, not on this receptor specifically: Lesional scalp, especially in alopecia totalis/universalis, showed higher clonality and more expanded CD8+ clones than normal scalp, suggesting antigenic drive. Scalp TCR repertoire analysis is complicated because resident alphabeta T cells in normal human skin are also sequenced, whereas mouse skin is dominated by gammadelta T cells. Shared TCR sequences between patients were less evident than in mice, which may be partly attributable to HLA diversity in the patient population.

The library was made by the immunoSEQ multiplex PCR assay. For TCR sequencing, RNA was extracted from every sample and reverse transcribed into cDNA to serve as template. SuperScript III was used to make first-strand cDNA, primed with a 2:1 mix of oligo-dT and random hexamers. A synthetic immune receptor repertoire was used to assess amplification bias, and residual bias was removed computationally. The published analysis was carried out like this. After raw reads were preprocessed to remove errors, the CDR3 was defined following IMGT conventions as running from the conserved cysteine to phenylalanine. Clonality was computed by normalizing Shannon entropy by log2 of the number of productive unique TCRs and subtracting the result from 1. Whether each scalp clone was CD4 or CD8 was inferred by checking scalp TCRbeta sequences against the CD4 and CD8 repertoires from sorted blood. TCRdb provides this immuneACCESS table in a form limited to in-frame rearrangements. Some clones are lacking; in checked studies, under half of them reflect an unresolved V gene, and why the rest are absent is not known. The V and J calls and clone size are taken from that table; D and trimming were inferred from the DNA. The sample table holds fewer than 40,000 clones, of which 45% to 60% were seen once. Around 38% of the sample rests with the top ten.

From the cysteine through the phenylalanine, the CDR3 covers 11 amino acids. Of the read, only the CDR3 DNA is kept; its 33 bases are in frame from base 1. A distance of 2 bases separates the germline ends of V and J, which lose 2 bases and 7 bases respectively. CDR1 MNHEY and CDR2 SMNVEV were looked up in the germline V gene (reference sequence). Lesional scalp punch biopsies and peripheral blood were collected from alopecia areata patients. After PBMCs were isolated by density centrifugation and stained for CD3, CD4 and CD8, a FACSAria was used to sort CD4+ and CD8+ T cells. Alopecia areata patients who were not treated were recruited through a multicenter biomarker study. Blood CD8+ T cells from a handful of biomarker-study patients were further sorted into NKG2D-low and NKG2D-high fractions.

The clonotype was recovered from a human donor with alopecia areata. This chain joins TRBV27 to TRBJ2-2; the D gene is unclear. Source material: NKG2D-high CD8+ T cells sorted from blood. Reading the label with the study, this specimen's cell subset or site is: sorted CD8+ NKG2D-high blood T cells. The DNA sequence reads TGTGCCAGCAGTTTAGACGGGGAGCTGTTTTTT. This sequence encodes CASSLDGELFF.